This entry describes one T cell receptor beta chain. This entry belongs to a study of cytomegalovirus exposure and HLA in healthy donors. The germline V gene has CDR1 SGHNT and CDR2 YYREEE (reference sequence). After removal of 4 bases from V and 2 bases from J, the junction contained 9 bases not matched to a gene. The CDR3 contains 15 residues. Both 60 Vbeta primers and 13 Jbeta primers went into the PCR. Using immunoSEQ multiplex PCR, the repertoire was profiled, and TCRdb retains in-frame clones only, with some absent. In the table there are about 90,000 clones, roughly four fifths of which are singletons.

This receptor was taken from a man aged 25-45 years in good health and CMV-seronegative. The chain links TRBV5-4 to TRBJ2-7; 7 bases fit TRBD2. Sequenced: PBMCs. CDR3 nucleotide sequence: TGTGCCAGCAGCGGGGGGGTGGGAACACCCTACGAGCAGTACTTC. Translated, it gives CASSGGVGTPYEQYF. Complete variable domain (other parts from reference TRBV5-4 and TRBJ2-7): ETGVTQSPTHLIKTRGQQVTLRCSSQSGHNTVSWYQQALGQGPQFIFQYYREEENGRGNFPPRFSGLQFPNYSSELNVNALELDDSALYLCASSGGVGTPYEQYFGPGTRLTVT.